The 22 T cell receptor beta chains given below trace back to one sample, sequenced in a study of T-cell reconstitution after alpha-beta-depleted transplantation in children. Preparation of the TCRbeta library used unique molecular identifiers. Each CDR3 protein is one row after TCRdb ran MiXCR on the PCR reads. The sample consists of 55,000 to 85,000 distinct CDR3 sequences, about 11% of them appearing once. This specimen consisted of PBMCs, obtained before TCRalphabeta/CD19-depleted stem cell transplant. These receptors were obtained from a boy younger than 18 with acute myeloid leukemia, due to receive a stem cell transplant.

At least ten counts were recorded for this clonotype. CDR3 DNA sequence: TGTGCCAGCAGCCAAACCCCCGGCAGGGCAGATACGCAGTATTTT. This translates into CASSQTPGRADTQYF. The rearrangement joins TRBV14 to TRBJ2-3, with D maybe TRBD1 (5 bases). The ends were cut back, 2 bases at V and 4 bases at J, with 13 bases in the middle. Germline loops: CDR1 SGHDN, CDR2 FVKESK. The length of the CDR3 is 15 residues.

This chain uses TRBV10-2 with TRBJ1-3; D gene unclear. The CDR3 spans 15 residues. Germline-derived CDR1 and CDR2 are WSHSY and SAAADI. V lost 6 bases and J 0 bases, leaving 12 bases between the germline ends. The CDR3 coding sequence is TGCGCCAGCAGCCCTGGACGGGGCTCTGGAAACACCATATATTTT. As protein: CASSPGRGSGNTIYF.

V is TRBV5-1 and J is TRBJ2-1, with 10 bases lining up with TRBD2. The CDR3 has 16 residues. Germline V CDR1 and CDR2: SGHRS, YFSETQ. The V segment lost 0 bases and the J segment 9 bases; nucleotides outside the gene matches: 9. The CDR3 DNA is TGCGCCAGCAGCTTGGTTGCTAGCGGGGGTAGGCTTGAGCAGTTCTTC. Residues: CASSLVASGGRLEQFF.

This clonotype appeared a few times. The V gene is TRBV7-3, the J gene TRBJ2-1, with D unresolved. The CDR3 contains 15 residues. Germline values: CDR1 SGHTA, CDR2 FQGTGA. V was trimmed by 0 bases and J by 8 bases, leaving 14 bases between them. The CDR3 nucleotides are TGTGCCAGCAGCTTAACGAGGATCGGGCCCCATGAGCAGTTCTTC. It yields the protein CASSLTRIGPHEQFF.

The genes are TRBV29-1 and TRBJ1-1, with 8 bases that match TRBD1. J was trimmed by 2 bases and V by 0 bases; bases with no gene match: 5. The V gene's germline CDR1 is SQVTM and CDR2 ANQGSEA. This CDR3 contains 15 residues. The CDR3 DNA sequence: TGCAGCGTTGAAGATGGGACAGGCGCCAACACTGAAGCTTTCTTT. This gives the protein CSVEDGTGANTEAFF.

This clonotype was recorded many times. This rearrangement joins TRBV5-6 to TRBJ2-7; 9 positions match TRBD1. The junction had 8 bases not matched to a gene; V was cut back by 3 bases and J by 1 base. This CDR3 region has 16 residues. Germline V lookup: CDR1 SGHDT, CDR2 YYEEEE. The CDR3 coding sequence is TGTGCCAGCAGCTGGGGACAGGGCGCCATTTCCTACGAGCAGTACTTC. Protein: CASSWGQGAISYEQYF.

The gene calls are TRBV10-2 and TRBJ2-7; 13 bases map to TRBD2. Germline lookup yields CDR1 WSHSY and CDR2 SAAADI. The CDR3 extends over 14 amino acids. Trimming at V came to 8 bases and at J to 2 bases, leaving 3 bases not matched to a gene. CDR3 sequence: CASRGTSGAYEQYV. The CDR3 bases are TGCGCCAGCCGAGGGACTAGCGGGGCCTACGAGCAGTACGTC.

This clonotype occurred many times. J is TRBJ2-1 and V is TRBV5-5; 7 nucleotides line up with TRBD1. The J segment lost 2 bases and the V segment lost 1 base, leaving 3 bases of the junction unmatched. The germline V gene has CDR1 SGHKS and CDR2 YYEKEE (reference sequence). The CDR3 runs 15 residues. In DNA, the CDR3 is TGTGCCAGCAGCTTGATCCAGGGGGCCTACAATGAGCAGTTCTTC. Its protein is CASSLIQGAYNEQFF.

Many counts were recorded for this clonotype. For the CDR3, the DNA is TGCAGTGCTAGGGCCCCGGGCAGGGCCCTTCATTCACCCCTCCACTTT. Translated: CSARAPGRALHSPLHF. The chain has TRBV20-1 and TRBJ1-6, with a possible D match to TRBD1 (5 bases). The V gene lost 3 bases and the J gene lost 8 bases, with 20 bases spanning the gap. From germline, CDR1 is DFQATT and CDR2 SNEGSKA (reference sequence). This CDR3 region has 16 residues.

The chain joins TRBV3-1 to TRBJ1-1; TRBD1 might be the D (6 bases). This CDR3 region has 16 residues. Germline V lookup: CDR1 LGHDT, CDR2 YNNKEL (reference sequence). V was pared by 0 bases and J by 7 bases, with 18 bases between. The CDR3 here is CASSQESTGWGDEAFF. CDR3 DNA: TGTGCCAGCAGCCAAGAATCGACAGGTTGGGGCGATGAAGCTTTCTTT. Combining the CDR3 with reference TRBV3-1 and TRBJ1-1 gives the whole variable domain DTAVSQTPKYLVTQMGNDKSIKCEQNLGHDTMYWYKQDSKKFLKIMFSYNNKELIINETVPNRFSPKSPDKAHLNLHINSLELGDSAVYFCASSQESTGWGDEAFFGQGTRLTVV.

This clonotype has ten or more counts. The CDR3 sequence: CAISEFSPGHHSTGELFF. The CDR3 coding sequence is TGTGCCATCAGTGAGTTCAGTCCCGGACATCATAGCACCGGGGAGCTGTTTTTT. This chain connects TRBV10-3 to TRBJ2-2; tentatively, D is TRBD1 (5 bases). The CDR3 runs to 18 residues. Trimming cost V 1 base and J 4 bases, with 19 bases left between them. Germline V gene lookup returns CDR1 ENHRY and CDR2 SYGVKD.

This clonotype was observed at least ten times. The V call is TRBV5-1, the J call TRBJ1-5; a weak D match, TRBD1 (6 bases). Trimming took off 0 bases at V and 6 bases at J, with 10 bases between the two ends. Germline V gives CDR1 SGHRS, CDR2 YFSETQ. This CDR3 region has 14 residues. The DNA of the CDR3 is TGCGCCAGCAGCTTGGAAGGGGGGGGTCAGCCCCAGCATTTT. Encoded protein: CASSLEGGGQPQHF.

This clonotype was counted ten times or more. The rearrangement joins TRBV20-1 to TRBJ2-3; D might be TRBD1 or TRBD2, each matching 5 bases. This CDR3 has 14 amino acids. Germline CDR1 is DFQATT and CDR2 is SNEGSKA (reference sequence). V was trimmed by 5 bases and J by 7 bases, leaving 19 bases between them. CDR3 coding DNA: TGCAGTGCTGGGTTTTTCTCAGGGAGAAATACGCAGTATTTT. It codes for CSAGFFSGRNTQYF.

In its sample, this clonotype was seen many times. This chain links TRBV12-3 or TRBV12-4 with TRBJ1-6, with 8 bases matching TRBD1. The CDR3 extends over 14 amino acids. V trimming: 3 bases; J trimming: 10 bases; junction bases outside the gene matches: 5. Written as DNA, the CDR3 is TGTGCCAGCAGTTTTGGACAGGGTGGGTCACCCCTCCACTTT. It yields the protein CASSFGQGGSPLHF.

The V gene is TRBV5-5, the J gene TRBJ2-1, with 7 bases identical to TRBD1. The V gene's germline CDR1 is SGHKS and CDR2 YYEKEE (reference sequence). The CDR3 consists of 15 residues. After removal of 5 bases from V and 6 bases from J, the junction contained 11 bases not matched to a gene. This CDR3 is CASRPTGDNSNEQFF. CDR3 bases: TGTGCCAGCAGACCTACAGGGGATAATAGCAATGAGCAGTTCTTC.

This clonotype was detected many times. V is TRBV7-9 and J is TRBJ2-1; D unresolved. V was trimmed by 1 base and J by 2 bases, leaving 9 bases between them. The CDR3 extends over 15 amino acids. The V gene's germline CDR1 is SEHNR and CDR2 FQNEAQ (reference sequence). Here the CDR3 DNA reads TGTGCCAGCAGCTTAGTCGTATTCGCCTACAATGAGCAGTTCTTC. This codes for CASSLVVFAYNEQFF.

In its sample, this clonotype was seen many times. The chain has TRBV27 and TRBJ1-1, with D unclear. With 2 bases removed from V and 6 bases from J, the gap between germline ends came to 7 bases. The CDR3 covers 12 residues. CDR1 is MNHEY, CDR2 SMNVEV, per germline (reference sequence). For the CDR3, the DNA is TGTGCCAGCAGTTTAATAGGTTCTGAAGCTTTCTTT. Encoded protein: CASSLIGSEAFF.

This clonotype has at least ten counts. V is TRBV5-5 and J is TRBJ1-2, with a tentative D call TRBD1 (6 bases). The V end lost 0 bases, the J end lost 2 bases, and 8 bases lay between the germline ends. The CDR3 is 14 amino acids. The germline V gene encodes CDR1 SGHKS and CDR2 YYEKEE (reference sequence). The CDR3 coding sequence is TGTGCCAGCAGCTTGGATGGGGGCAACTATGGCTACACCTTC. Protein product: CASSLDGGNYGYTF. The whole variable domain, remainder taken from reference TRBV5-5 and TRBJ1-2, is DAGVTQSPTHLIKTRGQQVTLRCSPISGHKSVSWYQQVLGQGPQFIFQYYEKEERGRGNFPDRFSARQFPNYSSELNVNALLLGDSALYLCASSLDGGNYGYTFGSGTRLTVV.

The rearrangement joins TRBV5-4 to TRBJ2-7; possibly TRBD2 for D (5 bases). The CDR3 contains 15 residues. V was pared by 7 bases and J by 3 bases, with 20 bases between. Per germline, CDR1 SGHNT and CDR2 YYREEE (reference sequence). The CDR3 loop is CASGPGLAGHYEQYV. Here the CDR3 DNA reads TGTGCCAGCGGCCCCGGGCTCGCGGGTCACTACGAGCAGTACGTC.

The chain couples TRBV7-9 to TRBJ2-7; 7 bases are a match to TRBD2. This CDR3 region has 14 residues. Germline CDR1 and CDR2: SEHNR and FQNEAQ (reference sequence). V trimming: 4 bases; J trimming: 4 bases; junction bases outside the gene matches: 7. This CDR3 is CASSSLGGGYEQYF. The CDR3 DNA reads as TGTGCCAGCAGCTCCCTCGGCGGGGGTTACGAGCAGTACTTC.

This chain uses TRBV7-8 with TRBJ1-2; the match to TRBD1 covers 7 bases. Germline loops: CDR1 SGHVS, CDR2 FQNEAQ. The ends lost 5 bases at V and 4 bases at J; junction bases unmatched: 10. CDR3 length: 15 amino acids. CDR3 DNA: TGTGCCAGCAGCCCGCTGGACAGGATAACCTATGGCTACACCTTC. Its translation is CASSPLDRITYGYTF.

On this clonotype: This could be a read error, since a much larger clone is one nucleotide away. This chain uses TRBV7-3 with TRBJ2-7, with D possibly TRBD1 on 6 matching bases. V dropped 5 bases and J dropped 3 bases, with 11 bases sitting between them. This CDR3 has 13 amino acids. CDR1 and CDR2 from the germline V gene are SGHTA and FQGTGA. In DNA form, the CDR3 reads TGTGCCAGCAGCCTTGGGACAAACTACGAGCAGTACTTC. Protein sequence: CASSLGTNYEQYF.